These 26 T cell receptor beta chains originate from one sample sequenced in a study of blood T cell repertoires in COVID-19. Here immunoSEQ multiplex PCR was the method, and the copy in TCRdb shows in-frame clones only, minus some. The sample carries over 140,000 clones, about three quarters recorded once. Source material: peripheral blood. These receptors originate from a woman over 75 with active or convalescent COVID-19.

This clone showed up just once. The gene calls are TRBV28 and TRBJ2-1; D is unclear. Per the germline V gene, CDR1 is MDHEN and CDR2 is SYDVKM. Trimming left V 5 bases short and J 10 bases short, with 12 bases between. This CDR3 is 12 amino acids long. CDR3 bases: TGTGCCAGCAGTGCTACTCAAGAAGAGCAGTTCTTC. It yields the protein CASSATQEEQFF.

The chain carries TRBV28 and TRBJ2-3, with TRBD1 matching over 7 bases. The germline V gene has CDR1 MDHEN and CDR2 SYDVKM. J was trimmed by 1 base and V by 4 bases; bases with no gene match: 5. CDR3 length: 15 residues. CDR3 in amino acids: CASSSPGQRTDTQYF. Here the CDR3 DNA reads TGTGCCAGCAGTTCACCGGGACAGCGCACAGATACGCAGTATTTT.

On this clone itself: Other DNA sequences of this sample code for an identical CDR3. The V call is TRBV6-5, the J call TRBJ1-3, with TRBD1 as a possible D gene (6 bases). Trimming stripped 4 bases from V and 0 bases from J, with 10 bases between. The CDR3 sequence is 15 residues long. Germline CDR1 reads MNHEY; CDR2 reads SVGAGI. The CDR3 coding sequence is TGTGCCAGCAGTTCGACAGGCAACTCTGGAAACACCATATATTTT. Translation gives CASSSTGNSGNTIYF.

This clone was found a few times. The chain joins TRBV2 to TRBJ1-1; 11 nucleotides align to TRBD1. J was trimmed by 4 bases and V by 5 bases; bases with no gene match: 6. Germline lookup yields CDR1 SNHLY and CDR2 FYNNEI. The CDR3 is 15 amino acids. Here the CDR3 reads CASSLTGQGVTEAFF. Written as DNA, the CDR3 is TGTGCCAGCAGTCTAACGGGACAGGGGGTCACTGAAGCTTTCTTT.

This clone was recorded only once. CDR3 protein: CASSTQGLGQETQYF. Here the CDR3 DNA reads TGTGCCAGCAGTACCCAGGGTTTAGGGCAAGAGACCCAGTACTTC. This chain links TRBV28 with TRBJ2-5, with D possibly TRBD1 on 5 matching bases. The germline V gene has CDR1 MDHEN and CDR2 SYDVKM. V was pared by 5 bases and J by 2 bases, with 15 bases between. The CDR3 sequence is 15 residues long.

The chain couples TRBV2 to TRBJ1-2, with 7 nucleotides matching TRBD1. The CDR3 spans 15 residues. J gave up 3 bases and V 5 bases, and 9 bases lay outside the gene matches. Looked up from germline, CDR1 is SNHLY and CDR2 is FYNNEI. CDR3 nucleotide sequence: TGTGCCAGCAGTTCAAGAAGACAGGGCGACTATGGCTACACCTTC. Protein sequence: CASSSRRQGDYGYTF.

CDR3 region: CASSLYLDRGRYGYTF. In DNA form, the CDR3 reads TGTGCCAGCAGCCTCTACCTCGACAGGGGGAGGTATGGCTACACCTTC. J is TRBJ1-2 and V is TRBV3-1 (or the pseudogene TRBV3-2); TRBD1 agrees at 9 bases. This CDR3 spans 16 amino acids. CDR1 and CDR2 from the germline V gene are LGHDT and YNNKEL (reference sequence). With 4 bases clipped from V and 5 bases from J, the junction kept 11 bases outside the gene matches.

The CDR3 sequence is CASSRTANTEAFF. For the CDR3, the DNA is TGTGCCAGCAGCCGTACAGCGAACACTGAAGCTTTCTTT. The chain couples TRBV7-6 to TRBJ1-1; D uncertain. V was shortened by 5 bases and J by 1 base, with 8 bases between the two germline ends. CDR3 size: 13 residues. Per the germline V gene, CDR1 is SGHVS and CDR2 is FNYEAQ.

The chain links TRBV30 to TRBJ1-1; D possibly corresponds to TRBD1 (6 bases). The CDR3 sequence is 15 residues long. CDR1 GTSNPN and CDR2 SVGIG come from the germline V gene (reference sequence). V lost 7 bases, J lost 4 bases, and 22 bases lay in between. The CDR3 DNA sequence: TGTGCCTCGAGGGGTTTAGGGGGAAGAGGCACTGAAGCTTTCTTT. Translated, it gives CASRGLGGRGTEAFF. Filled out from reference TRBV30 and TRBJ1-1, the complete variable domain reads SQTIHQWPATLVQPVGSPLSLECTVEGTSNPNLYWYRQAAGRGLQLLFYSVGIGQISSEVPQNLSASRPQDRQFILSSKKLLLSDSGFYLCASRGLGGRGTEAFFGQGTRLTVV.

The V call is TRBV2, the J call TRBJ1-5, with 9 bases that match TRBD1. Germline V lookup: CDR1 SNHLY, CDR2 FYNNEI. V was pared by 1 base and J by 5 bases, with 6 bases of the junction left unmatched. This CDR3 region has 16 residues. The CDR3 protein is CASSEEDRGNDQPQHF. The CDR3 DNA reads as TGTGCCAGCAGTGAAGAGGACAGGGGAAACGATCAGCCCCAGCATTTT.

V and J are TRBV6-1 and TRBJ2-3; D is perhaps TRBD2 (6 bases). CDR1 and CDR2 from the germline V gene are MNHNS and SASEGT. Trimming removed 0 bases from V and 6 bases from J, with 16 bases in between. The CDR3 runs to 16 residues. The CDR3 loop is CASSEAGPGAPDTQYF. Here the CDR3 DNA reads TGTGCCAGCAGTGAAGCGGGACCGGGAGCGCCGGATACGCAGTATTTT.

This rearrangement joins TRBV6-2 or TRBV6-3 to TRBJ2-3; TRBD2 aligns across 9 bases. Per the germline V gene, CDR1 is MNHEY and CDR2 is SVGEGT. The CDR3 is 15 residues long. V was clipped by 5 bases and J by 6 bases; unmatched bases: 9. CDR3 region: CASSPRLAEGDTQYF. For the CDR3, the DNA is TGTGCCAGCAGTCCCCGACTAGCGGAGGGGGATACGCAGTATTTT.

This clone occurred a few times. CDR3 protein: CASSLREGEYEQYF. The CDR3 DNA reads as TGCGCCAGCAGCTTGCGAGAGGGGGAGTACGAGCAGTACTTC. The chain has TRBV5-1 and TRBJ2-7, with D tentatively TRBD1 (6 bases). This CDR3 is built from 14 residues. Trimming left V 1 base short and J 4 bases short, with 12 bases between. Germline values: CDR1 SGHRS, CDR2 YFSETQ. Together with reference TRBV5-1 and TRBJ2-7, the CDR3 gives the full variable domain: KAGVTQTPRYLIKTRGQQVTLSCSPISGHRSVSWYQQTPGQGLQFLFEYFSETQRNKGNFPGRFSGRQFSNSRSEMNVSTLELGDSALYLCASSLREGEYEQYFGPGTRLTVT.

At least ten counts were recorded for this clone. Other DNA variants within this sample encode the same CDR3. The chain recombines TRBV12-3 or TRBV12-4 with TRBJ1-5; a weak D match, TRBD1 (5 bases). The CDR3 loop spans 13 amino acids. V gave up 3 bases and J gave up 7 bases, with 10 bases separating them. This chain's CDR3 is CASSLGGGQPQHF. As DNA, the CDR3 is TGTGCCAGCAGTTTGGGCGGGGGACAGCCCCAGCATTTT.

This clone was observed a few times. The chain recombines TRBV12-3 or TRBV12-4 with TRBJ1-1; D perhaps matches TRBD1 (5 bases). V was pared by 4 bases and J by 6 bases, with 12 bases between. The CDR3 contains 13 residues. CDR3: CASSSQGFSEAFF. CDR3 nucleotide sequence: TGTGCCAGCAGTTCCCAGGGATTTTCTGAAGCTTTCTTT.

This clone came up a few times. The chain carries TRBV6-5 and TRBJ1-1; TRBD1 is a possible D gene (6 bases). Trimming removed 3 bases from V and 5 bases from J, with 13 bases in between. The CDR3 covers 14 residues. CDR1 and CDR2 (germline): MNHEY, SVGAGI. The CDR3 loop is CASSYYREGTEAFF. DNA for the CDR3: TGTGCCAGCAGTTATTACAGGGAAGGGACTGAAGCTTTCTTT.

DNA for the CDR3: TGTGCCATCAGTGAGTCGATGGTAGCGGGGGGGTCGAATGAGCAGTTCTTC. Translated, it gives CAISESMVAGGSNEQFF. The rearrangement uses TRBV10-3 and TRBJ2-1, with 11 bases aligning to TRBD2. Germline CDR1 is ENHRY and CDR2 is SYGVKD. After removal of 0 bases from V and 7 bases from J, the junction contained 8 bases not matched to a gene. The CDR3 extends over 17 amino acids.

This clone was recorded once. The chain couples TRBV4-2 to TRBJ2-5, with D tentatively TRBD2 (6 bases). Germline assignment: CDR1 LGHNA and CDR2 YNFKEQ. Trimming removed 0 bases at V and 3 bases at J, with 8 bases between. This CDR3 comprises 14 residues. The CDR3 DNA is TGTGCCAGCAGCCAAGATTGGGGGGAAGAGACCCAGTACTTC. This sequence encodes CASSQDWGEETQYF.

The V gene is TRBV28, the J gene TRBJ2-6; 12 nucleotides agree with TRBD1. Per germline, CDR1 MDHEN and CDR2 SYDVKM. The CDR3 contains 18 residues. The V gene end was trimmed by 8 bases and the J gene end by 4 bases; junction bases not matched to a gene: 12. Here the CDR3 reads CASYASGQGALGANVLTF. DNA of the CDR3: TGTGCCAGCTACGCTTCGGGACAGGGGGCATTGGGGGCCAACGTCCTGACTTTC.

This clone appeared a few times. This is likely a read error, given that the CDR3 carries no conserved phenylalanine or tryptophan at its end. Because the CDR3's place on the DNA is in doubt, the DNA is left out and the CDR3 is given as listed by TCRdb. The V call is TRBV11-2, the J call TRBJ1-1; TRBD1 is the table's D call, not checked against the DNA. The V gene's germline CDR1 is SGHAT and CDR2 FQNNGV. The length of the CDR3 is 11 amino acids, counting both ends. CDR3 residues: CASSLEDKAVL.

The chain carries TRBV30 and TRBJ1-1, with D possibly being TRBD1 (5 bases). There are 13 residues in the CDR3. CDR1 is GTSNPN, CDR2 SVGIG, per germline (reference sequence). Between the trimmed V and J ends, which lost 2 bases and 5 bases, there was a span of 12 bases. In DNA, the CDR3 is TGTGCCTGGAGTCAGGGTCTAGGGACTGAAGCTTTCTTT. Amino acid sequence: CAWSQGLGTEAFF.

The chain has TRBV7-8 and TRBJ1-1; D is undetermined. The V and J ends lost 1 base and 1 base respectively, with 4 bases between them. This CDR3 is built from 13 residues. In germline, CDR1 is SGHVS, CDR2 FQNEAQ. The CDR3 here is CASSLVKNTEAFF. As DNA, the CDR3 is TGTGCCAGCAGCTTAGTCAAGAACACTGAAGCTTTCTTT.

The rearrangement joins TRBV5-1 to TRBJ2-3, with 8 bases fitting TRBD2. V was pared by 4 bases and J by 3 bases, with 13 bases of the junction left unmatched. This CDR3 has 17 amino acids. The germline V gene has CDR1 SGHRS and CDR2 YFSETQ. This CDR3 reads CASSRIAGGAITDTQYF. DNA of the CDR3: TGCGCCAGCAGCCGAATCGCGGGGGGCGCGATAACAGATACGCAGTATTTT.

The V call is TRBV19, the J call TRBJ1-2, with 7 bases lining up with TRBD1. Germline V gives CDR1 LNHDA, CDR2 SQIVND (reference sequence). V trimming: 3 bases; J trimming: 1 base; junction bases outside the gene matches: 8. The CDR3 has 16 residues. The CDR3 DNA reads as TGTGCCAGTAGTATCCCTCGACAGGGCGGTAACTATGGCTACACCTTC. This gives the protein CASSIPRQGGNYGYTF.

V gene TRBV6-5 combines with J gene TRBJ1-5, with D possibly being TRBD1 (6 bases). The CDR3 is 14 amino acids. Per germline, CDR1 MNHEY and CDR2 SVGAGI. The germline V and J ends were trimmed by 6 bases and 7 bases, with 16 bases remaining between them. The CDR3 here is CASRTQGLGQPQHF. The CDR3 DNA is TGTGCCAGCAGAACCCAGGGGTTGGGGCAGCCCCAGCATTTT.

The V and J genes are TRBV2 and TRBJ1-1; D remains ambiguous. The CDR3 covers 12 residues. The V and J ends lost 6 bases and 8 bases respectively, with 13 bases between them. Per the germline V gene, CDR1 is SNHLY and CDR2 is FYNNEI. CDR3 DNA: TGTGCCAGCAGATCCTCGGGGAGGGAAGCTTTCTTT. Translating gives CASRSSGREAFF.